The clone carrying this T cell receptor (beta chain) was seen once. These data belong to a study of radiotherapy plus CTLA-4 blockade in lung cancer. Profiled with immunoSEQ multiplex PCR; TCRdb holds only in-frame clones, not every one. The sample has tens of thousands of clones, more than 85% seen once; the top ten hold over 15%. Germline-derived CDR1 and CDR2 are SGHTA and FQGNSA. V dropped 1 base and J dropped 3 bases, with 6 bases sitting between them. The CDR3 sequence is 13 residues long. The chain links TRBV7-2 to TRBJ2-5; the D is unclear. Here the sequenced sample was peripheral blood, taken from a patient treated with radiotherapy plus ipilimumab. This clonotype was obtained from a human donor with non-small cell lung cancer that progressed on radiotherapy plus ipilimumab. The CDR3 nucleotides are TGTGCCAGCAGCTTAGGGCAGAAAGAGACCCAGTACTTC. Translation gives CASSLGQKETQYF.